These 30 T cell receptor beta chains originate from one sample sequenced in a study of blood T cells in healthy people across ages. It was with a sample-barcoded 5' primer and a J-beta primer mix that a second PCR of roughly 7 to 12 cycles was run. TCRdb independently ran MiXCR on the 5' RACE reads; one entry per CDR3 protein. The table lists about 830,000 distinct CDR3 sequences, about 62% of them singletons. Sequenced sample: blood. All receptors derive from a man between 25 and 39 years old in good health.

The chain uses TRBV2 and TRBJ2-1; D gene ambiguous. Trimming took off 0 bases at V and 6 bases at J, with 9 bases between the two ends. Germline CDR1 and CDR2: SNHLY and FYNNEI. The CDR3 is 14 residues long. The CDR3 loop is CASSEARGINEQFF. The CDR3 nucleotides read TGTGCCAGCAGTGAAGCGCGTGGGATCAATGAGCAGTTCTTC.

This clonotype was seen only a few times. The rearrangement uses TRBV29-1 and TRBJ2-7; TRBD2 might be the D (6 bases). The CDR3 has 14 residues. The germline CDR1 and CDR2 sequences are SQVTM and ANQGSEA. Trimming took 5 bases from V and 1 from J, leaving 15 bases between them. The CDR3 here is CSVLPGEHSYEQYF. The CDR3 bases are TGCAGCGTTCTTCCGGGAGAACATTCCTACGAGCAGTACTTC.

This chain uses TRBV6-1 with TRBJ2-3, with D perhaps matching TRBD2 (6 bases). V was clipped by 0 bases and J by 6 bases, with 10 bases between them. Germline assignment: CDR1 MNHNS and CDR2 SASEGT. This CDR3 is built from 14 residues. The CDR3 here is CASSEAGGWDTQYF. The CDR3 nucleotides are TGTGCCAGCAGTGAAGCGGGGGGATGGGATACGCAGTATTTT.

In this sample, this clonotype turned up a few times. The chain has TRBV5-1 and TRBJ2-3; D not resolved. Germline CDR1 SGHRS, CDR2 YFSETQ. This CDR3 contains 15 residues. V lost 4 bases, J lost 0 bases, and 12 bases lay in between. This CDR3 reads CASSAAAPSTDTQYF. The CDR3 DNA sequence: TGCGCCAGCAGCGCGGCCGCTCCCAGCACAGATACGCAGTATTTT.

The CDR3 is CASSLRHGEYEQYF. CDR3 coding DNA: TGTGCCAGCAGTTTGCGACATGGGGAGTACGAGCAGTACTTC. The chain joins TRBV27 to TRBJ2-7; the D gene is possibly TRBD2 (5 bases). The CDR3 has 14 amino acids. V lost 3 bases and J lost 4, with 13 bases in between. Germline CDR1 MNHEY, CDR2 SMNVEV (reference sequence).

V and J are TRBV27 and TRBJ2-5; D might be TRBD1 (6 bases). Germline CDR1 MNHEY, CDR2 SMNVEV (reference sequence). Between the trimmed V and J ends, which lost 3 bases and 4 bases, there was a span of 15 bases. The CDR3 has 15 residues. The CDR3 region is CASSLSRGRAETQYF. DNA for the CDR3: TGTGCCAGCAGTTTGAGCAGGGGCAGGGCAGAGACCCAGTACTTC.

This clonotype showed up just once. The chain couples TRBV9 to TRBJ2-7; 9 bases map to TRBD2. In germline, CDR1 is SGDLS, CDR2 YYNGEE. This CDR3 spans 14 amino acids. The V gene end was trimmed by 8 bases and the J gene end by 2 bases; junction bases not matched to a gene: 8. For the CDR3, the DNA is TGTGCCAGTTATATGGCGGGGGGGACCTACGAGCAGTACTTC. Its protein product is CASYMAGGTYEQYF.

Comments on this clonotype: This may be a read error, as it is one base from a much larger clone. The chain joins TRBV4-2 to TRBJ1-4; perhaps TRBD1 as D (6 bases). CDR1 and CDR2 from the germline V gene are LGHNA and YNFKEQ. CDR3 length: 14 amino acids. The CDR3 coding sequence is TGTGCCAGCAGCCTAGGACAGTCTAATAAAAAACTGTTTTTT. As protein: CASSLGQSNKKLFF.

This clonotype appeared a few times. The rearrangement joins TRBV7-9 to TRBJ2-3; D is uncertain. CDR1 SEHNR and CDR2 FQNEAQ come from the germline V gene (reference sequence). The CDR3 totals 14 residues. V shed 5 bases and J shed 6 bases, with 15 bases lying between them. CDR3 region: CASSPMRSRDTQYF. CDR3 sequence (DNA): TGTGCCAGCAGCCCGATGCGGTCGCGGGATACGCAGTATTTT. The full variable domain, its missing parts supplied by reference TRBV7-9 and TRBJ2-3, is DTGVSQNPRHKITKRGQNVTFRCDPISEHNRLYWYRQTLGQGPEFLTYFQNEAQLEKSRLLSDRFSAERPKGSFSTLEIQRTEQGDSAMYLCASSPMRSRDTQYFGPGTRLTVL.

The chain employs TRBV5-1 and TRBJ2-6, with D hard to call. Germline assignment: CDR1 SGHRS and CDR2 YFSETQ. The CDR3 sequence is 17 residues long. The V end lost 0 bases, the J end lost 0 bases, and 10 bases lay between the germline ends. As DNA, the CDR3 is TGCGCCAGCAGCTTGGTCCCCCGACACTCTGGGGCCAACGTCCTGACTTTC. It translates to CASSLVPRHSGANVLTF.

V usage is TRBV6-6 and J usage is TRBJ2-1; tentative D call: TRBD2 (5 bases). This CDR3 has 15 residues. CDR1 and CDR2 from the germline V gene are MNHNY and SVGAGI (reference sequence). The V and J ends lost 6 bases and 1 base respectively, with 13 bases between them. The CDR3 sequence is CASRDPGGSYNEQFF. The DNA of the CDR3 is TGTGCCAGCAGAGACCCCGGAGGTTCCTACAATGAGCAGTTCTTC.

The V and J genes are TRBV27 and TRBJ2-3; 9 nucleotides agree with TRBD2. The trim removed 2 bases at V and 6 bases at J, leaving 15 bases unmatched. Germline V lookup: CDR1 MNHEY, CDR2 SMNVEV (reference sequence). This CDR3 comprises 18 residues. The CDR3 coding sequence is TGTGCCAGCAGTTTAGGTCGCGGGCTAGCGGGGCTTCGGGATACGCAGTATTTT. Amino acid sequence: CASSLGRGLAGLRDTQYF.

This clonotype was picked up many times. This chain's CDR3 is CASSYLGTGANEQYF. CDR3 bases: TGTGCCAGCAGTTACTTGGGGACAGGGGCCAACGAGCAGTACTTC. The chain joins TRBV6-5 to TRBJ2-7, with 10 bases aligning to TRBD1. CDR1 and CDR2 from the germline V gene are MNHEY and SVGAGI. With V trimmed by 1 base and J by 5 bases, 5 bases remained unmatched. CDR3 size: 15 residues.

This clonotype has only a few counts. The rearrangement links TRBV9 to TRBJ1-2; weak D call: TRBD1 (6 bases). Germline CDR1 SGDLS, CDR2 YYNGEE. CDR3 length: 15 amino acids. Deletions cut 4 bases from V and 8 bases from J, with 21 bases between. The CDR3 loop is CASSSRTDNYDGYTF. The CDR3 DNA follows: TGTGCCAGCAGCTCTCGGACAGACAACTATGACGGCTACACCTTC. Full variable domain (rest looked up from reference TRBV9 and TRBJ1-2): DSGVTQTPKHLITATGQRVTLRCSPRSGDLSVYWYQQSLDQGLQFLIQYYNGEERAKGNILERFSAQQFPDLHSELNLSSLELGDSALYFCASSSRTDNYDGYTFGSGTRLTVV.

V and J are TRBV9 and TRBJ1-2, with TRBD1 matching 7 bases. This CDR3 has 17 residues. Germline CDR1 and CDR2: SGDLS and YYNGEE. V was pared by 3 bases and J by 0 bases, with 11 bases of the junction left unmatched. The DNA of the CDR3 is TGTGCCAGCAGCGGCGAGGGGGCGAGACCTTCTAACTATGGCTACACCTTC. Protein: CASSGEGARPSNYGYTF.

The gene calls are TRBV25-1 and TRBJ1-2, with D possibly matching TRBD1 (5 bases). The CDR3 runs 14 residues. The V end was cut by 1 base, the J end by 5 bases, with 11 bases between. Germline V CDR1 and CDR2: MGHDK, SYGVNS. The CDR3 DNA sequence: TGTGCCAGCAGTGAATTTGGGGGGTTTTATGGCTACACCTTC. This translates into CASSEFGGFYGYTF.

This clonotype was counted between two and nine times. The rearrangement joins TRBV10-3 to TRBJ1-2; TRBD1 matches at 7 bases. J lost 5 bases, V lost 6 bases, and 15 bases had no gene match. In germline, CDR1 is ENHRY, CDR2 SYGVKD. CDR3 length: 16 residues. In DNA form, the CDR3 reads TGTGCCATCAGCCAGAAACCTACAGGGGCGACATATGGCTACACCTTC. Translated: CAISQKPTGATYGYTF.

This clonotype was recorded only once. This chain uses TRBV27 with TRBJ2-7; possible D gene TRBD2, 6 bases. Germline lookup yields CDR1 MNHEY and CDR2 SMNVEV (reference sequence). The CDR3 length is 15 residues. Trimming cost V 11 bases and J 3 bases, with 23 bases left between them. Here the CDR3 reads CACTPAARGGYEQYF. As DNA, the CDR3 is TGTGCCTGCACCCCAGCCGCGAGGGGAGGCTACGAGCAGTACTTC.

The chain is built from TRBV20-1 and TRBJ1-2, with D perhaps matching TRBD1 (5 bases). The CDR3 is 12 amino acids. The ends were cut back, 3 bases at V and 6 bases at J, with 11 bases in the middle. In germline, CDR1 is DFQATT, CDR2 SNEGSKA (reference sequence). CDR3: CSASQGRHGYTF. The CDR3 DNA is TGCAGTGCTAGCCAGGGAAGGCATGGCTACACCTTC.

V usage is TRBV7-9 and J usage is TRBJ2-5, with 8 bases matching TRBD2. Germline V CDR1 and CDR2: SEHNR, FQNEAQ (reference sequence). Germline trimming cut 6 bases from V and 1 base from J; bases unmatched to any gene: 19. This CDR3 region has 19 residues. CDR3 nucleotides: TGTGCCAGCAGTAGGACCTACCTTTCCGTAGCGGGGACCCAAGAGACCCAGTACTTC. It translates to CASSRTYLSVAGTQETQYF.

This clonotype showed up just once. The chain is built from TRBV14 and TRBJ1-2; 11 nucleotides align to TRBD1. Germline trimming cut 2 bases from V and 4 bases from J; bases unmatched to any gene: 9. CDR1 is SGHDN, CDR2 FVKESK, per germline. This CDR3 is built from 17 residues. The CDR3 sequence: CASSQLGQGASLYGYTF. The CDR3 DNA reads TGTGCCAGCAGCCAACTTGGACAGGGGGCCTCTCTCTATGGCTACACCTTC.

This clonotype has a handful of counts. V usage is TRBV6-6 and J usage is TRBJ1-2; D remains unclear. Trimming took off 6 bases at V and 4 bases at J, with 9 bases between the two ends. Germline assignment: CDR1 MNHNY and CDR2 SVGAGI (reference sequence). The CDR3 runs to 12 residues. The CDR3 DNA sequence: TGTGCCAGCAGCCCTCGACCCTATGGCTACACCTTC. Protein sequence: CASSPRPYGYTF.

This chain uses TRBV3-1 with TRBJ1-4; D is unresolved. Germline CDR1 is LGHDT and CDR2 is YNNKEL (reference sequence). CDR3 length: 17 residues. V lost 1 base and J 3 bases, leaving 15 bases between the germline ends. CDR3 bases: TGTGCCAGCAGCCAAGGCCCAGATGGGAGGCCTAATGAAAAACTGTTTTTT. Encoded protein: CASSQGPDGRPNEKLFF.

The CDR3 DNA sequence: TGTGCCACCAGTGATGGGGAGGGCAATCAGCCCCAGCATTTT. Protein: CATSDGEGNQPQHF. The V call is TRBV24-1, the J call TRBJ1-5; unclear D gene. The CDR3 covers 14 residues. Trimming cost V 3 bases and J 2 bases, with 7 bases left between them. CDR1 is KGHDR, CDR2 SFDVKD, per germline.

V is TRBV7-3 and J is TRBJ2-3, with 8 bases matching TRBD2. This CDR3 spans 15 amino acids. V gave up 3 bases and J gave up 5 bases; unmatched junction bases: 7. The germline V gene has CDR1 SGHTA and CDR2 FQGTGA. DNA for the CDR3: TGTGCCAGCAGCTTTACGGGGGGGCATAAAGATACGCAGTATTTT. This sequence encodes CASSFTGGHKDTQYF. Looking up the rest from reference TRBV7-3 and TRBJ2-3 gives the full variable domain: GAGVSQTPSNKVTEKGKYVELRCDPISGHTALYWYRQSLGQGPEFLIYFQGTGAADDSGLPNDRFFAVRPEGSVSTLKIQRTERGDSAVYLCASSFTGGHKDTQYFGPGTRLTVL.

The chain employs TRBV2 and TRBJ1-6, with D possibly matching TRBD1 (5 bases). CDR1 and CDR2 (germline): SNHLY, FYNNEI. V gave up 3 bases and J gave up 4 bases, with 10 bases separating them. The CDR3 sequence is 15 residues long. The CDR3 protein is CASSDRAGYNSPLHF. The CDR3 nucleotides read TGTGCCAGCAGTGACCGGGCAGGGTATAATTCACCCCTCCACTTT.

There are a few counts of this clonotype. The chain employs TRBV6-2 or TRBV6-3 and TRBJ1-2, with D possibly being TRBD1 (5 bases). From germline, CDR1 is MNHEY and CDR2 SVGEGT. This CDR3 contains 14 residues. V lost 0 bases, J lost 2 bases, and 7 bases lay in between. Written as DNA, the CDR3 is TGTGCCAGCAGTTACTCTGGGGCGAACTATGGCTACACCTTC. Amino acid sequence: CASSYSGANYGYTF.

The chain carries TRBV7-9 and TRBJ2-3, with D unresolved. Looked up from germline, CDR1 is SEHNR and CDR2 is FQNEAQ (reference sequence). The V end was cut by 1 base, the J end by 7 bases, with 9 bases between. The CDR3 has 13 residues. CDR3 protein: CASSLVPGHTQYF. In DNA, the CDR3 is TGTGCCAGCAGCTTAGTCCCTGGACATACGCAGTATTTT.

The J gene is TRBJ2-1, the V gene TRBV6-1; the D gene is possibly TRBD2 (6 bases). Germline values: CDR1 MNHNS, CDR2 SASEGT. There are 12 residues in the CDR3. V lost 6 bases, J lost 8 bases, and 11 bases lay in between. CDR3 nucleotide sequence: TGTGCCAGCAGCGGGACTCTCGATGAGCAGTTCTTC. This sequence encodes CASSGTLDEQFF.

This clonotype was picked up one time. This chain connects TRBV20-1 to TRBJ2-5; a weak D match, TRBD1 (6 bases). Deletions cut 0 bases from V and 11 bases from J, with 22 bases between. Per the germline V gene, CDR1 is DFQATT and CDR2 is SNEGSKA (reference sequence). This CDR3 has 15 residues. The CDR3 loop is CSARDPQGFRDEQYF. The CDR3 DNA is TGCAGTGCTAGAGATCCCCAGGGGTTTAGGGATGAGCAGTACTTC.